This T cell receptor (beta chain) is from a study of OX40 agonist ivuxolimab in advanced cancers. Overall study results and limits: Antigens targeted by the expanded peripheral T cells were not determined. By week 6 at 0.1 to 3.0 mg/kg, blood CD4+ and CD8+ T cells had expanded clonally. The mean number of expanded clones was higher in CD8+ T cells than in CD4+.

In its sample, this clone was seen once. Its antigen remains unidentified. Measured with immunoSEQ multiplex PCR; TCRdb has only the in-frame clones, and not every one. The sample shows about 100,000 clones, 70% to 85% of them seen only once. The V gene's germline CDR1 is LGHNT and CDR2 FRNRAP. V lost 6 bases to trimming and J lost 4 bases, with 13 bases between them. The CDR3 contains 13 residues. Peripheral blood came from all dose cohorts at three timepoints. The starting material was CD4+ or CD8+ T cells sorted from blood, obtained in a trial of the OX40 agonist ivuxolimab. The origin of this receptor is an adult with an advanced solid tumor such as melanoma, head and neck, liver or kidney cancer. J is TRBJ2-7 and V is TRBV12-5, with D tentatively TRBD1 (6 bases). As DNA, the CDR3 is TGTGCTAGTGGCTTTGAACAGGGATACGAGCAGTACTTC. Protein sequence: CASGFEQGYEQYF.